Below, one T cell receptor beta chain is given with its context. Its antigen is currently unknown. Trimming removed 3 bases from V and 4 bases from J; junction bases left unmatched: 10. The CDR3 is 16 amino acids. Germline values: CDR1 KGHSH, CDR2 LQKENI. The data originate from a study of cytomegalovirus exposure and HLA in healthy donors. Vbeta (60) and Jbeta (13) primers were used in the PCR. Measured with immunoSEQ multiplex PCR; TCRdb has only the in-frame clones, and not every one. Of around 190,000 clones listed, over 60% are singletons. Regarding the study as a whole: When analyzed later, the rates of TCR association showed variation by HLA locus, with DRB1 the most and HLA-C the fewest.

Source material: PBMCs. The clonotype comes from a woman aged 40 to 50 in good health and CMV-seronegative. The chain uses TRBV18 and TRBJ1-2; 8 nucleotides align to TRBD1. The CDR3 spells CASSPQTGQGGYGYTF. The CDR3 DNA sequence: TGTGCCAGCTCACCCCAAACTGGACAGGGCGGCTATGGCTACACCTTC.